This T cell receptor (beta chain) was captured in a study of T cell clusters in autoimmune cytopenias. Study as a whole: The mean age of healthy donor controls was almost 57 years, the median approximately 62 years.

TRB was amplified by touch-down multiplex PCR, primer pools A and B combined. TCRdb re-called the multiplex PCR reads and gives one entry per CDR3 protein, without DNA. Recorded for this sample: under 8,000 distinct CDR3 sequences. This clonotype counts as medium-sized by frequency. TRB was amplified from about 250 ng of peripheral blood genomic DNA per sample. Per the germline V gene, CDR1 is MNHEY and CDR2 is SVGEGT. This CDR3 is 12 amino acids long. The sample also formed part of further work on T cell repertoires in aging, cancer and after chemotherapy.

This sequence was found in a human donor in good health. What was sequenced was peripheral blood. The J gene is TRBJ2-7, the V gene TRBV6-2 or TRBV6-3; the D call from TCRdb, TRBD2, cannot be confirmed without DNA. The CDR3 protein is CASRPEGYEQYF.